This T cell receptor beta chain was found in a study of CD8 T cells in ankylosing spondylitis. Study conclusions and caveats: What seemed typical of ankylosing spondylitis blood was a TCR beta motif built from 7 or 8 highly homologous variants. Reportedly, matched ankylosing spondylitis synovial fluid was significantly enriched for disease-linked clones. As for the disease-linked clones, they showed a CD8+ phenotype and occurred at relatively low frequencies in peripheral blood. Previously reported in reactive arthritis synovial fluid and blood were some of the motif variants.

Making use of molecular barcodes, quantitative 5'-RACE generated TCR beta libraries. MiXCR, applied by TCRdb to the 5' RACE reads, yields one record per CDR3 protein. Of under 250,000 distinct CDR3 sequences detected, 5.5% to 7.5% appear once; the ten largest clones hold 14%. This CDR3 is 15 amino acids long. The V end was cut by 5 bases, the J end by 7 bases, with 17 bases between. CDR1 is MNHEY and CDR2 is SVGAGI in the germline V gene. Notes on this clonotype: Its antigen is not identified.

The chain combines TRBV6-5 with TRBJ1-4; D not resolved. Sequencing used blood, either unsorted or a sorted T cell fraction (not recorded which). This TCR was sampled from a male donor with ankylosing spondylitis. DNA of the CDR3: TGTGCCAGCAGTCCCTCGGGGAGCCGGGGTGAAAAACTGTTTTTT. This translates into CASSPSGSRGEKLFF.